This T cell receptor beta chain originates from a study of Graves' ophthalmopathy and Graves' hyperthyroidism. Findings and caveats of the study: Researchers report that a 13-signature model separated ophthalmopathy from stable hyperthyroidism, posting 87.88% sensitivity and 81.08% specificity. Sensitivity of 60% to 71% and specificity of nearly 75% were achieved by the model that predicted ophthalmopathy progression.

TCR beta CDR3 amplification used RNA transcripts. First-round RT-PCR used HTBI primers; second-round multiplex PCR followed. TCRdb reprocessed the multiplex PCR reads with MiXCR, giving one entry per CDR3 protein. The data show around 1.1 million distinct CDR3 sequences, 35% to 40% seen once. Ten or more counts support this clonotype. Its antigen is not identified. With 5 bases removed from V and 0 bases from J, the gap between germline ends came to 11 bases. The CDR3 contains 14 residues. Germline CDR1 is SGHVS and CDR2 is FNYEAQ. The chain carries TRBV7-6 and TRBJ2-7; D is perhaps TRBD1 or TRBD2 (5 bases each). The receptor comes from an adult man with Graves' hyperthyroidism. The sample consisted of peripheral blood or thyroid tissue (not recorded which). CDR3 DNA: TGTGCCAGCAGCGGGGGACCGAGCTCCTACGAGCAGTACTTC. Protein product: CASSGGPSSYEQYF.